These T cell receptor beta chains were read from a single sample in a study of molecular identifiers for immune sequencing clone quantification. TCRdb used MiXCR to reprocess the PCR reads, holding one entry per CDR3 protein. Of about 510,000 distinct CDR3 sequences listed, around 23% are singletons. Input material: naive CD8+ T cells from blood, with Jurkat cell RNA spiked in. These receptors all stem from a human donor in good health. Some libraries in this study had Jurkat cell RNA spiked in. Both conserved end residues are part of each CDR3. The D gene is left open where the match is weak. The size entry is marked missing in some rows and otherwise reads once, few, many or a size class.

TRBV4-1,TRBJ1-2,-,-,CASSPVGVTYGYTF,TGCGCCAGCAGCCCAGTAGGGGTAACCTATGGCTACACCTTC
TRBV7-6,TRBJ2-7,-,many,CASSLVGGSEQYF,TGTGCCAGCAGCTTAGTAGGAGGGTCCGAGCAGTACTTC
TRBV7-8,TRBJ1-2,-,-,CASSLVLGSPNYGYTF,TGTGCCAGCAGCTTGGTATTGGGGTCTCCTAACTATGGCTACACCTTC
TRBV19,TRBJ2-4,-,many,CASSIGGRGAPNIQYF,TGTGCCAGTAGTATAGGAGGCAGGGGCGCACCAAACATTCAGTACTTC
TRBV9,TRBJ2-2,-,-,CASSVDRQSDGELFF,TGTGCCAGCAGCGTCGACAGACAGAGTGACGGGGAGCTGTTTTTT
TRBV7-3,TRBJ2-1,TRBD2,-,CASSAGTSGINEQFF,TGTGCCAGCAGCGCCGGGACTAGCGGGATCAATGAGCAGTTCTTC
TRBV30,TRBJ2-1,TRBD2,-,CAWSVVGLAGPYNEQFF,TGTGCCTGGAGTGTTGTGGGACTAGCGGGACCATACAATGAGCAGTTCTTC
TRBV20-1,TRBJ2-1,TRBD2,-,CSASSGGDNEQFF,TGCAGTGCTAGTTCGGGGGGTGACAATGAGCAGTTCTTC
TRBV21-1,TRBJ2-7,-,-,CASSKGLGPEQYF,TGTGCCAGCAGCAAGGGACTAGGGCCCGAGCAGTACTTC
TRBV19,TRBJ1-5,-,few,CASSILIENQPQHF,TGTGCCAGTAGTATATTGATAGAAAATCAGCCCCAGCATTTT
TRBV4-2,TRBJ2-7,-,few,CASSQGRHYEQYF,TGTGCCAGCAGCCAAGGACGACACTACGAGCAGTACTTC
TRBV5-1,TRBJ2-3,TRBD2,few,CASSYLAGDSTDTQYF,TGCGCCAGCAGCTACCTAGCGGGGGATAGCACAGATACGCAGTATTTT
TRBV7-9,TRBJ1-1,-,many,CASTHQDEGLLSAFF,TGTGCCAGCACGCACCAGGACGAGGGGCTGCTTTCAGCTTTCTTT
TRBV20-1,TRBJ1-2,-,many,CSARALEPDGYTF,TGCAGTGCTAGAGCTCTGGAGCCGGATGGCTACACCTTC
TRBV6-5,TRBJ2-7,TRBD1,many,CASSYSAGGDEQYF,TGTGCCAGCAGTTACTCGGCAGGGGGCGACGAGCAGTACTTC
TRBV5-4,TRBJ2-2,-,-,CASSLVANRDTGELFF,TGTGCCAGCAGCTTGGTCGCCAACCGGGACACCGGGGAGCTGTTTTTT
TRBV24-1,TRBJ2-1,-,-,CATQPDGGHLGNNEQFF,TGTGCCACCCAACCCGACGGGGGGCATTTAGGCAACAATGAGCAGTTCTTC
TRBV6-6,TRBJ1-1,-,-,CASSSRGGTLEAFF,TGTGCCAGCAGTTCTAGGGGGGGAACCCTTGAAGCTTTCTTT
TRBV4-3,TRBJ1-4,-,many,CASSQDRSEKLFF,TGCGCCAGCAGCCAAGACAGGAGCGAAAAACTGTTTTTT
TRBV20-1,TRBJ2-2,-,few,CSASSLAVNTGELFF,TGCAGTGCTAGTTCTTTAGCGGTGAACACCGGGGAGCTGTTTTTT
TRBV27,TRBJ1-6,-,-,CASRLGNSPLHF,TGTGCCAGCAGACTTGGGAATTCACCCCTCCACTTT
TRBV20-1,TRBJ2-5,-,few,CSATTGSETQYF,TGCAGTGCCACCACGGGGTCGGAGACCCAGTACTTC
TRBV18,TRBJ2-6,TRBD1,many,CASSPDRYSGANVLTF,TGTGCCAGCTCACCGGACAGGTACTCTGGGGCCAACGTCCTGACTTTC
TRBV9,TRBJ1-5,-,-,CASSVEADQPQHF,TGTGCCAGCAGCGTAGAGGCTGACCAGCCCCAGCATTTT
TRBV21-1,TRBJ2-7,-,many,CASTGGLYEQYF,TGTGCCAGCACCGGGGGGCTGTACGAGCAGTACTTC
TRBV28,TRBJ2-7,-,many,CASSFGGLGTYEQYF,TGTGCCAGCAGTTTCGGGGGGCTCGGGACCTACGAGCAGTACTTC
TRBV9,TRBJ1-2,-,few,CASSADGNYGYTF,TGTGCCAGCAGCGCGGACGGTAACTATGGCTACACCTTC
TRBV20-1,TRBJ2-4,TRBD2,-,CSARPGLAGGLAKNIQYF,TGCAGTGCTAGACCGGGACTAGCGGGAGGGCTAGCCAAAAACATTCAGTACTTC
TRBV6-5,TRBJ2-3,-,-,CASSWRISTDTQYF,TGTGCCAGCAGTTGGAGGATTAGCACAGATACGCAGTATTTT
TRBV19,TRBJ2-6,TRBD1,many,CASNPGGPGANVLTF,TGTGCCAGTAACCCAGGGGGTCCTGGGGCCAACGTCCTGACTTTC
TRBV6-2/TRBV6-3,TRBJ2-1,TRBD2,-,CASSEELAGGHNEQFF,TGTGCCAGCAGTGAAGAACTAGCGGGGGGCCACAATGAGCAGTTCTTC
TRBV12-3/TRBV12-4,TRBJ2-3,TRBD2,-,CASSGPGGNLSSTDTQYF,TGTGCCAGCAGTGGGCCGGGGGGGAACCTGTCTAGCACAGATACGCAGTATTTT
TRBV5-1,TRBJ1-6,-,few,CASSFGRDAYNSPLHF,TGCGCCAGCAGCTTTGGCCGGGACGCGTATAATTCACCCCTCCACTTT
TRBV7-9,TRBJ2-7,-,many,CASSLGAFYEQYF,TGTGCCAGCAGCCTGGGGGCGTTCTACGAGCAGTACTTC
TRBV7-2,TRBJ1-1,-,few,CASSLVPAGVVLDTEAFF,TGTGCCAGCAGCTTAGTCCCGGCAGGGGTGGTTTTGGACACTGAAGCTTTCTTT
TRBV27,TRBJ2-1,-,many,CASTWDASSYNEQFF,TGTGCCAGCACCTGGGACGCATCTTCCTACAATGAGCAGTTCTTC
TRBV5-1,TRBJ2-6,TRBD1,-,CASSLEVLGTAGANVLTF,TGCGCCAGCAGCTTGGAGGTGCTTGGGACAGCTGGGGCCAACGTCCTGACTTTC
TRBV5-6,TRBJ1-1,TRBD1,many,CASSVRTGGQDTEAFF,TGTGCCAGCAGCGTAAGGACAGGGGGCCAGGACACTGAAGCTTTCTTT
TRBV5-4,TRBJ2-5,-,-,CASSLSGSPETQYF,TGTGCCAGCAGCTTGTCGGGGTCTCCGGAGACCCAGTACTTC
TRBV7-2,TRBJ2-5,TRBD2,few,CASSVTSGTQETQYF,TGTGCCAGCAGCGTGACTAGCGGAACCCAAGAGACCCAGTACTTC
TRBV6-1,TRBJ2-7,-,few,CASSEEVLAEAYEQYF,TGTGCCAGCAGTGAAGAGGTGTTAGCGGAAGCCTACGAGCAGTACTTC
TRBV19,TRBJ2-7,-,few,CASRGRRFYEQYF,TGTGCCAGTAGAGGCAGAAGATTCTACGAGCAGTACTTC
TRBV5-6,TRBJ1-1,-,-,CASSLYSSEAFF,TGTGCCAGCAGCTTGTATTCCTCTGAAGCTTTCTTT
TRBV6-2/TRBV6-3,TRBJ2-1,-,-,CASSYHETGYNEQFF,TGTGCCAGCAGTTACCACGAGACAGGATACAATGAGCAGTTCTTC
TRBV14,TRBJ2-3,-,few,CASRPTGGPVDTQYF,TGTGCCAGCAGACCAACTGGGGGGCCAGTAGATACGCAGTATTTT
TRBV5-6,TRBJ2-7,-,few,CASSLKVGEQYF,TGTGCCAGCAGCTTGAAGGTGGGGGAGCAGTACTTC
TRBV5-6,TRBJ1-6,-,many,CASSPERGALPHNSPLHF,TGTGCCAGCAGCCCGGAGAGGGGAGCCCTTCCCCATAATTCACCCCTCCACTTT
TRBV4-3,TRBJ1-5,TRBD1,many,CASSQDYRGSNQPQHF,TGCGCCAGCAGCCAAGACTACAGGGGTAGCAATCAGCCCCAGCATTTT
TRBV6-5,TRBJ1-4,TRBD1,-,CATSGTGDEKLFF,TGTGCCACTTCGGGGACAGGGGATGAAAAACTGTTTTTT
TRBV7-8,TRBJ2-5,-,many,CASSIGSPRGQETQYF,TGTGCCAGCAGCATTGGGTCCCCAAGAGGGCAAGAGACCCAGTACTTC
TRBV30,TRBJ2-7,-,many,CAWSSTYEQYF,TGTGCCTGGAGTTCGACCTACGAGCAGTACTTC
TRBV5-1,TRBJ2-7,TRBD1,-,CASSHRDRGLYEQYF,TGCGCCAGCAGCCACCGGGACAGGGGTCTCTACGAGCAGTACTTC
TRBV7-9,TRBJ1-3,-,-,CASSPWDYEEYTIYF,TGTGCCAGCAGCCCATGGGACTACGAGGAATACACCATATATTTT
TRBV27,TRBJ1-3,TRBD1,-,CASSPHPPGQGPISGNTIYF,TGTGCCAGCAGTCCCCACCCACCGGGACAGGGCCCAATCTCTGGAAACACCATATATTTT
TRBV10-3,TRBJ2-3,-,many,CAIRGLGTDTQYF,TGTGCCATCAGGGGGCTTGGCACAGATACGCAGTATTTT
TRBV30,TRBJ1-2,-,few,CAWSVINRTPF,TGTGCCTGGAGTGTAATCAATAGGACCCCCTTC
TRBV20-1,TRBJ1-5,TRBD1,few,CSARLGQEQPYSNQPQHF,TGCAGTGCTAGGTTGGGACAGGAGCAACCATATAGCAATCAGCCCCAGCATTTT
TRBV20-1,TRBJ2-2,TRBD1,-,CSASQGPAGELFF,TGCAGTGCTTCACAGGGGCCCGCCGGGGAGCTGTTTTTT
TRBV9,TRBJ2-4,-,once,CASSVGPSFAKNIQYF,TGTGCCAGCAGCGTAGGCCCGAGTTTTGCCAAAAACATTCAGTACTTC
TRBV20-1,TRBJ1-5,TRBD1,once,CSAKTPGTEPKNSNQPQHF,TGCAGTGCTAAAACCCCCGGGACAGAGCCTAAAAATAGCAATCAGCCCCAGCATTTT